This record covers a single T cell receptor beta chain. The data stem from a study of blood T cells in healthy people across ages. Aged roughly 6 to 95, donors were systemically healthy Caucasians from Russia. The authors ran a second PCR of roughly 6 to 12 cycles using a sample-barcoded 5' primer and a J-beta primer mix. Each cDNA molecule was tagged by a template-switch adaptor that had 12 random nucleotides. MiXCR, run by TCRdb on the 5' RACE reads, gives a single entry per CDR3 protein. The table includes roughly 1,500,000 distinct CDR3 sequences, roughly 45% detected once. Germline CDR1 is SGHNT and CDR2 is YYREEE (reference sequence). V dropped 2 bases and J dropped 4; count of bases not matched to a gene: 6. This CDR3 spans 14 amino acids.

The rearrangement links TRBV5-4 to TRBJ2-7; TRBD2 matches at 7 bases. The clonotype comes from a woman aged 18-29 years in good health. The sequencing sample was made of blood. The CDR3: CASSFTGEGYEQYF. The CDR3 DNA sequence: TGTGCCAGCAGCTTTACGGGGGAGGGATACGAGCAGTACTTC.